This T cell receptor beta chain was obtained from a study of blood T cell repertoires in COVID-19. To note about this clone: The same CDR3 can be traced to other DNA sequences in this sample.

In the original analysis: Researchers report that nucleated cell counts were estimated from reference gene primer amplification. TCRdb's table, derived via immunoSEQ multiplex PCR, lists solely in-frame clones and lacks some. The V and J calls and clone size were taken over from that table, and D and trimming were inferred from the DNA. Here the sample spans some 270,000 clones, 85% to 95% being singletons. The V gene's germline CDR1 is SGHTA and CDR2 FQGNSA. Trimming removed 4 bases from V and 4 bases from J; junction bases left unmatched: 1. The CDR3 loop spans 13 amino acids. Participants, about 18 to 95 years old, spanned more than 20 US areas. It was within 2 weeks before study entry that exposed participants met a COVID-19 case.

Sequenced sample: PBMCs or T cells enriched from blood (not recorded which). This sequence originates from a middle-aged man who had been exposed to COVID-19. V gene TRBV7-2 combines with J gene TRBJ1-5; TRBD1 matches 7 bases. CDR3 nucleotides: TGTGCCAGCAGCTCGGACAGGAATCAGCCCCAGCATTTT. Its protein is CASSSDRNQPQHF.